Listed below are T cell receptor beta chains from one sample, sequenced in a study of post-analysis software for immune sequencing data. TCRdb called the PCR reads again in MiXCR, with one record for every CDR3 protein. The repertoire consists of 750,000 to 950,000 distinct CDR3 sequences, with about 57% occurring once and the leading ten covering under 6%. Sequenced sample: blood. The receptor source for this set is a girl aged 5 to 17 with multiple sclerosis. Each CDR3 is given with its conserved first and last residue.

cdr3_length,j_call,v_call,cdr3_aa
15,TRBJ1-5,TRBV5-1,CASSLGTGQNQPQHF
12,TRBJ2-7,TRBV29-1,CSVGISAYEQYF
12,TRBJ1-2,TRBV29-1,CSVDRGRYGYTF
14,TRBJ2-7,TRBV27,CASSHRDRPYEQYF
17,TRBJ2-6,TRBV9,CASSVAEGASGANVLTF
14,-,TRBV25-1,CASSGWGSQETQYF
15,TRBJ2-4,TRBV7-9,CATSLAGQGAFEQYF
18,TRBJ2-5,TRBV5-5,CASSSVGWLAGGQETQYF
18,TRBJ1-5,TRBV5-5,CASSWELGRSYSNQPQHF
16,-,TRBV7-8,CASSWRGGQGANEQYF
20,TRBJ2-7,TRBV4-1,CASSQDMMGLAGGPSYEQYF
16,TRBJ2-5,TRBV20-1,CSARDQFSGMRETQYF
15,TRBJ2-5,TRBV7-9,CASSRTGPKQETQYF
16,TRBJ2-3,TRBV20-1,CSARALGDTFTDTQYF
13,TRBJ2-3,TRBV12-5,CASGAASLDTQYF
15,TRBJ1-2,TRBV5-1,CASSLAGGGLYGYTF
13,TRBJ2-7,TRBV27,CASSQFSSYEQYF
15,TRBJ2-7,TRBV4-2,CASSLDSSSSYEQYF
15,TRBJ2-3,TRBV7-9,CASNPGRDGTDTQYF
15,TRBJ2-3,TRBV20-1,CSAGERLHSTDTQYF
13,TRBJ2-3,TRBV5-1,CASNLNGGDTQYF
15,TRBJ2-1,TRBV5-1,CASSFTSGGHDEQFF
13,TRBJ2-7,TRBV5-1,CASNQGADLEQYF
14,TRBJ2-7,TRBV7-9,CASSLGDQGNEQYF
16,-,TRBV18,CASSPIAGAVKNIQYF
15,TRBJ2-5,TRBV5-1,CASSAFGSGAETQYF
14,TRBJ2-7,TRBV20-1,CSARGYRTAYEQYF
12,TRBJ2-7,TRBV20-1,CGATGSSYEQYF
15,TRBJ2-1,TRBV25-1,CASSEFAGVGNEQFF
17,TRBJ2-7,TRBV11-2,CASSLYVFGLAGNEQYF
16,TRBJ1-5,TRBV4-1,CASSQHQGVGNQPQHF
15,TRBJ2-1,TRBV7-3,CASSNPSGGGNEQFF
19,TRBJ2-7,TRBV20-1,CSARLGLRQLAGRPYEQYF
15,TRBJ2-7,TRBV29-1,CSVGRHSLEAYEQYF
17,TRBJ1-1,TRBV5-1,CASSPPRTGGRNTEAFF
14,TRBJ2-1,TRBV20-1,CSARGLNSYNEQFF